These 13 T cell receptor beta chains were sequenced from one sample in a study of shared clonotypes between healthy human individuals. Profiled with immunoSEQ multiplex PCR; TCRdb holds only in-frame clones, not every one. The data show around 2.1 million clones, with just over 90% seen just once and around 1.7% held by the top ten. Terminally differentiated effector memory CD45RA+ cells were left out of the naive CD8 fraction, which was CD45RO-negative and positively selected for CCR7. The sequenced material came from naive CD8+ T cells from PBMCs. The source is a man between 18 and 35 years old in good health. Some clones in this sample may be carry-over from other donors' samples.

V is TRBV27 and J is TRBJ2-2; 9 bases line up with TRBD1. Germline CDR1 reads MNHEY; CDR2 reads SMNVEV (reference sequence). The CDR3 runs to 16 residues. J was trimmed by 5 bases and V by 6 bases; bases with no gene match: 10. The CDR3 sequence is CASSDYRGRGTGELFF. The CDR3 coding sequence is TGTGCCAGCAGCGACTACAGGGGGCGAGGGACCGGGGAGCTGTTTTTT.

The chain has TRBV27 and TRBJ1-2; no reliable D call. CDR1 and CDR2 from the germline V gene are MNHEY and SMNVEV (reference sequence). This CDR3 is built from 16 residues. V lost 3 bases to trimming and J lost 7 bases, with 21 bases between them. CDR3 DNA sequence: TGTGCCAGCAGTTTCATTAGTTCCCGTACCGGGTTTGGCTACACCTTC. It is translated as CASSFISSRTGFGYTF.

The CDR3 DNA is TGTGCCAGCAGTTTGGATTTAGGGCAGGGGGAGCAGTTCTTC. This codes for CASSLDLGQGEQFF. The gene calls are TRBV28 and TRBJ2-1; weak D call: TRBD1 (6 bases). The V end was cut by 3 bases, the J end by 10 bases, with 16 bases between. Germline CDR1 and CDR2: MDHEN and SYDVKM. This CDR3 spans 14 amino acids.

The chain uses TRBV2 and TRBJ2-7; 12 bases fit TRBD2. The germline V gene encodes CDR1 SNHLY and CDR2 FYNNEI. The CDR3 loop spans 17 amino acids. V shed 2 bases, J shed 2 bases, and the junction held 7 bases outside the gene matches. The CDR3 region has the DNA TGTGCCAGCAGTGAAAGGGTCTCTAGCGGGAGGGCCTACGAGCAGTACTTC. This codes for CASSERVSSGRAYEQYF.

V usage is TRBV27 and J usage is TRBJ2-3; D tentatively fits TRBD1 or TRBD2 (5 bases each). The CDR3 is 16 residues long. Germline assignment: CDR1 MNHEY and CDR2 SMNVEV (reference sequence). Trimming pared 3 bases from V and 6 bases from J, leaving 19 bases between. The CDR3 here is CASSFGGGLGEDTQYF. For the CDR3, the DNA is TGTGCCAGCAGTTTTGGCGGCGGGCTGGGGGAGGATACGCAGTATTTT.

The chain combines TRBV4-3 with TRBJ2-7, with D perhaps matching TRBD1 or TRBD2 (5 bases each). V gave up 0 bases and J gave up 6 bases, with 12 bases separating them. The germline V gene encodes CDR1 LGHNA and CDR2 YSLEER. This CDR3 has 14 residues. The CDR3 sequence is CASSQERGRGEQYF. CDR3 in DNA: TGCGCCAGCAGCCAAGAGAGGGGTCGAGGCGAGCAGTACTTC.

V usage is TRBV27 and J usage is TRBJ1-3; D ambiguous. The length of the CDR3 is 17 residues. Per germline, CDR1 MNHEY and CDR2 SMNVEV (reference sequence). Trimming took 3 bases from V and 0 from J, leaving 15 bases between them. The CDR3 reads CASSLYRSIISGNTIYF. For the CDR3, the DNA is TGTGCCAGCAGTTTGTATAGAAGCATCATCTCTGGAAACACCATATATTTT.

The chain couples TRBV27 to TRBJ2-4; 8 positions match TRBD1. The V gene end was trimmed by 4 bases and the J gene end by 0 bases; junction bases not matched to a gene: 2. The CDR3 contains 15 residues. The germline V gene encodes CDR1 MNHEY and CDR2 SMNVEV (reference sequence). Here the CDR3 reads CASSSDRGAKNIQYF. Here the CDR3 DNA reads TGTGCCAGCAGTTCAGACAGGGGAGCCAAAAACATTCAGTACTTC.

The chain combines TRBV11-2 with TRBJ2-1, with D maybe TRBD2 (6 bases). Between the trimmed V and J ends, which lost 5 bases and 8 bases, there was a span of 16 bases. Germline V gene sequence: CDR1 SGHAT, CDR2 FQNNGV. The CDR3 is 14 residues long. In nucleotides, the CDR3 is TGTGCCAGCAGCCTAATCGGGAGAGGCTATGAGCAGTTCTTC. It translates to CASSLIGRGYEQFF.

A note on this clone: This sample also contains other DNA sequences that code for the same CDR3. The gene calls are TRBV19 and TRBJ1-5, with D unclear. This CDR3 spans 15 amino acids. Germline V gene data show CDR1 as LNHDA and CDR2 as SQIVND (reference sequence). V was cut by 2 bases and J by 1 base, with 9 bases left in between. The CDR3 DNA follows: TGTGCCAGTAGTATAACGGGTCGGAGCAATCAGCCCCAGCATTTT. This translates into CASSITGRSNQPQHF.

The chain uses TRBV28 and TRBJ2-2; 10 nucleotides agree with TRBD2. V lost 7 bases and J lost 6; bases outside the gene matches: 5. The CDR3 spans 14 residues. The germline gives CDR1 MDHEN, CDR2 SYDVKM. Here the CDR3 reads CASTSSGSSGELFF. The DNA for the CDR3 is TGTGCCAGCACCTCTAGCGGGAGCTCCGGGGAGCTGTTTTTT. Complete variable domain (other parts from reference TRBV28 and TRBJ2-2): DVKVTQSSRYLVKRTGEKVFLECVQDMDHENMFWYRQDPGLGLRLIYFSYDVKMKEKGDIPEGYSVSREKKERFSLILESASTNQTSMYLCASTSSGSSGELFFGEGSRLTVL.

V is TRBV28 and J is TRBJ1-1; no definite D call. The V gene lost 5 bases and the J gene lost 1 base, with 20 bases spanning the gap. CDR1 and CDR2 from the germline V gene are MDHEN and SYDVKM. The CDR3 spans 17 residues. For the CDR3, the DNA is TGTGCCAGCAGTCTTATTTCTTATCTACAGCAGAACACTGAAGCTTTCTTT. Its translation: CASSLISYLQQNTEAFF.

The chain carries TRBV15 and TRBJ2-3; 12 bases are a match to TRBD2. CDR1 and CDR2 from the germline V gene are LNHNV and YYDKDF (reference sequence). The CDR3 spans 14 residues. V lost 5 bases, J lost 5 bases, and 2 bases stayed unmatched. The CDR3 protein is CATSSGLAGDTQYF. In nucleotides, the CDR3 is TGTGCCACCAGCTCGGGACTAGCGGGAGATACGCAGTATTTT.